This TCR beta chain was retrieved from a study of T cell responses to AZD1222 COVID-19 vaccine. Whole-study results and caveats: There were mostly white British donors and more females than males, and clonal diversity was possibly underestimated. Unmutated variant regions are reportedly targeted by nearly half of spike-specific TCRs.

Looked up from germline, CDR1 is MDHEN and CDR2 is SYDVKM. CDR3 length: 14 amino acids. Trimming removed 7 bases from V and 3 bases from J; junction bases left unmatched: 8. Concerning this clone itself: Its target is unknown.

Profiling relied on immunoSEQ multiplex PCR, and the TCRdb table lists in-frame clones only, not all of them. The sample contains 90,000 to 120,000 clones, roughly nine tenths of which appear only once. Pooling of second doses given at about 4 or about 12 weeks was done. V is TRBV28 and J is TRBJ2-7, with 8 bases aligning to TRBD2. The source material was peripheral blood, sampled 28 days after the second AZD1222 dose. The sequence was collected from an adult who received the AZD1222 COVID-19 vaccine. CDR3 loop: CASTRAGASYEQYF. CDR3 DNA sequence: TGTGCCAGCACACGAGCGGGAGCAAGCTACGAGCAGTACTTC.